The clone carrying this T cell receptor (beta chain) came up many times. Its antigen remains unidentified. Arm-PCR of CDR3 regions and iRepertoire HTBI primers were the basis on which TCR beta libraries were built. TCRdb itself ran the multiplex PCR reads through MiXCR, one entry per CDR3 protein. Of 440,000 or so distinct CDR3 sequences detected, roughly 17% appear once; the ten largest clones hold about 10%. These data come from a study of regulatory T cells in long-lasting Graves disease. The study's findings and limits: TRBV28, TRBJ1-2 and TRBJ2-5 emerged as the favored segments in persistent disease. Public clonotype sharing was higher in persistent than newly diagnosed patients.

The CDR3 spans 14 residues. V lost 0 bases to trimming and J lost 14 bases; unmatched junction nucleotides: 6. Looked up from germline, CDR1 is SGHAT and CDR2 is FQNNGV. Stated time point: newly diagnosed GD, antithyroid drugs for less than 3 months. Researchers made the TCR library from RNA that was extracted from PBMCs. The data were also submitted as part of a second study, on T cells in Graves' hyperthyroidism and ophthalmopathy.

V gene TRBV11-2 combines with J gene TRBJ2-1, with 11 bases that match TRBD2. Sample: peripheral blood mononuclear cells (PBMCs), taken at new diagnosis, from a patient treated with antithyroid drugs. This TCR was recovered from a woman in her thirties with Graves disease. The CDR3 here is CASSLELAGVRKFF. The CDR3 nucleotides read TGTGCCAGCAGCTTAGAACTAGCGGGAGTAAGAAAGTTCTTC.